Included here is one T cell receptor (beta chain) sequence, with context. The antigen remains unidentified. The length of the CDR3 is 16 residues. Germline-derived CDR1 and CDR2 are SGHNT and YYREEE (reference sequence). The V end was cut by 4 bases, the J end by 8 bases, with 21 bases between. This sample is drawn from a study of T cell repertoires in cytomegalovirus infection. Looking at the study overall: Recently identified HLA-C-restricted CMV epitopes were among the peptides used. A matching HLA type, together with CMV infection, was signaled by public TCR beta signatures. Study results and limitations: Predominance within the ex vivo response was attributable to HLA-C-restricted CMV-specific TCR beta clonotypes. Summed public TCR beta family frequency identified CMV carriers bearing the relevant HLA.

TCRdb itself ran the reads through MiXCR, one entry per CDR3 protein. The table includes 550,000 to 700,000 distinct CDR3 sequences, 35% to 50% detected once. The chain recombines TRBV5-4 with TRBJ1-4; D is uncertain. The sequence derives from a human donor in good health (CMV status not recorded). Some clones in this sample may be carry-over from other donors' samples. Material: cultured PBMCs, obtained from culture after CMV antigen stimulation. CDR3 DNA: TGTGCCAGCAGCCTAGAACCAGCCCTAACGGAGGAAAAACTGTTTTTT. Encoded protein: CASSLEPALTEEKLFF.